This T cell receptor (beta chain) was captured by sequencing in a study of blood T cell repertoires in COVID-19 (dated by TCRdb to about 2020). About the study as a whole: Collaborator samples came from the United States, Italy and Spain and covered acute and convalescent phases of COVID-19. The prospective study material was composed of cDNA or gDNA derived from T cells, B-cell-depleted T cells, or PBMCs. The dataset comprised deeply sampled blood TCRbeta repertoires from subjects exposed to, actively infected with, or recovered from COVID-19. The repertoires were released in a freely available public database meant as a resource for research on the immune response to SARS-CoV-2. The samples were drawn from two sources: the first 160 participants of the ongoing ImmuneRACE study, and fewer than 1,500 subjects contributed by 6 global collaborators. Sample metadata almost always included a de-identified subject ID, COVID-19 status, age in years and sex. Where HLA class I and class II types were available, the types were taken from metadata supplied by the sample provider, not from assay-based typing. Points the paper makes about the study in general: The amount of clinical and demographic metadata varied by source and participant and was provided uncurated.

Participants in the prospective study were enrolled through a virtual design, were aged about 18 to 90 years, and lived in approximately 25 United States geographic areas. To assign participants to cohorts, the prospective study relied on clinical history that participants themselves reported in a screening survey and a study questionnaire. ImmuneRACE Cohort 3 recovered participants were defined by two consecutive negative NP/OP PCR tests, healthcare professional clearance, or symptom resolution. In the prospective study, whole blood, serum and a nasopharyngeal or oropharyngeal swab were collected from each participant by mobile phlebotomists. Over an approximately 2-month period, participants in the prospective study had the option of providing additional blood draws and questionnaires. Prospective study blood samples were shipped either frozen or at room temperature before DNA extraction. The germline V end is reduced by 3 bases and the J end by 5 bases; junction bases left unmatched: 9. The CDR3 contains 16 residues, cysteine and phenylalanine counted. Only CDR3 DNA is held: 48 bases, read in frame from base 1. From the germline V gene, CDR1 is SGHAT and CDR2 is FQNNGV.

TCRbeta CDR3 regions were amplified from genomic DNA by means of the immunoSEQ Assay, a bias-controlled multiplex PCR. In the source study's methods: The number of nucleated cells in each sample was estimated by amplification of reference gene primers within the assay. To quantify the absolute abundance of each unique TCRbeta CDR3 rearrangement, sequence reads were collapsed and filtered. For each sample, productive Simpson clonality was calculated as the square root of Simpson's diversity index over productive rearrangements. TCRdb stores this immuneACCESS table with in-frame sequences only. Part of the clones is absent; in the studies checked, under half of the shortfall reflects unresolved V genes, and no reason is known for the rest. That table furnishes V, J and clone size, whereas the DNA furnished D and trimming. The sample profile shows over 150,000 clones; over 70% of them were found once. The ten largest account for nearly 3.5% of the sample.

To note about this clone: The target of this receptor is not known. Base qualities are not at hand, and no much larger clone is one base apart.

Recombination joined TRBV11-2 with TRBJ2-3, with 9 bases in between that match TRBD1. Sequencing used PBMCs or T cells enriched from blood (not recorded which). The source is a woman aged 55-70 years who had recovered from COVID-19. The CDR3 region reads CASSFRRTGAGDTQYF. At the DNA level, the sequence is TGTGCCAGCAGCTTCAGAAGGACAGGGGCGGGAGATACGCAGTATTTT.